The source of this T cell receptor beta chain is a study of identical twins. The CDR3 has 18 amino acids. J was trimmed by 0 bases and V by 4 bases; bases with no gene match: 12. General study points: Beta out-of-frame sequences showed weaker excess twin sharing.

Comment on this clonotype: Its matching antigen is unknown.

Template switching added a universal primer site, and cDNA bore unique molecular identifiers. TCRdb re-called the 5' RACE reads with MiXCR, one entry per CDR3 protein. In the table there are 1.5 million to 2 million distinct CDR3 sequences, under 35% of which are singletons. The rearrangement joins TRBV12-3 or TRBV12-4 to TRBJ2-7; 10 bases map to TRBD2. The sequence was collected from a newborn girl in good health. The sample taken for sequencing was cord blood. The CDR3: CASSSLPLLAGSSYEQYF. The DNA of the CDR3 is TGTGCCAGCAGTTCCTTACCGTTACTAGCGGGAAGCTCCTACGAGCAGTACTTC.